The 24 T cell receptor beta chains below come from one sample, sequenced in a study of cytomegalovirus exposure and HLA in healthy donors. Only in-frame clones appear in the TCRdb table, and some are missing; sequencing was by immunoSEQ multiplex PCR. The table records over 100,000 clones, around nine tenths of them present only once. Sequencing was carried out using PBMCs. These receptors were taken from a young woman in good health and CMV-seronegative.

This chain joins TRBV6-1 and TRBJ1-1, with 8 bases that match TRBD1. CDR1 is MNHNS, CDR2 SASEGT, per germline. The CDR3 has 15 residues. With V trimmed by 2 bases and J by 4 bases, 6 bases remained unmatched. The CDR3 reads CASSERGRGPTEAFF. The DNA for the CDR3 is TGTGCCAGCAGTGAACGGGGCAGGGGGCCCACTGAAGCTTTCTTT.

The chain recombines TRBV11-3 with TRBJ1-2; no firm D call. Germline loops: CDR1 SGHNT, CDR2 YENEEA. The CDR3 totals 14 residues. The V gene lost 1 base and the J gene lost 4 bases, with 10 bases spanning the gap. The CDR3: CASSLVDLFYGYTF. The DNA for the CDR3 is TGTGCCAGCAGCTTAGTTGACTTGTTCTATGGCTACACCTTC.

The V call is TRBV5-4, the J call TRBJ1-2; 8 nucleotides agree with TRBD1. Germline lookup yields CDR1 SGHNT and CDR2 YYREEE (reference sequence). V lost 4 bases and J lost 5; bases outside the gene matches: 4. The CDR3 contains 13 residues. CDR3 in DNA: TGTGCCAGCAGCCTGACAGGGGAATATGGCTACACCTTC. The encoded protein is CASSLTGEYGYTF. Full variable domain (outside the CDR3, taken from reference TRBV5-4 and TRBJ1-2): ETGVTQSPTHLIKTRGQQVTLRCSSQSGHNTVSWYQQALGQGPQFIFQYYREEENGRGNFPPRFSGLQFPNYSSELNVNALELDDSALYLCASSLTGEYGYTFGSGTRLTVV.

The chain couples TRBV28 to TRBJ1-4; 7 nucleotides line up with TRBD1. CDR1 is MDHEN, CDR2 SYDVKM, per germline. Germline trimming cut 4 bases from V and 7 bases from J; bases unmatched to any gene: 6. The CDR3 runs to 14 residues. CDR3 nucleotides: TGTGCCAGCAGTTACTCGACAGGGCGTGAAAAACTGTTTTTT. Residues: CASSYSTGREKLFF.

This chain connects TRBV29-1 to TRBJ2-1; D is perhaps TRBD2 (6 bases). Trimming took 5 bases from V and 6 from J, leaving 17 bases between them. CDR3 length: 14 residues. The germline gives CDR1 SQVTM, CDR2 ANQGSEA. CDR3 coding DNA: TGCAGCGTTCACCGAGGCGGAGGGTCCAATGAGCAGTTCTTC. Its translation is CSVHRGGGSNEQFF.

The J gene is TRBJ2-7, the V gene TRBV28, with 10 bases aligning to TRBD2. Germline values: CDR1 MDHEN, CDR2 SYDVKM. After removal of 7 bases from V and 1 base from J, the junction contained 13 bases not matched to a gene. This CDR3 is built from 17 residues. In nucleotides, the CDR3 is TGTGCCAGCATGAGTCCTAGCGGGAGAAGAAAATCCTACGAGCAGTACTTC. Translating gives CASMSPSGRRKSYEQYF.

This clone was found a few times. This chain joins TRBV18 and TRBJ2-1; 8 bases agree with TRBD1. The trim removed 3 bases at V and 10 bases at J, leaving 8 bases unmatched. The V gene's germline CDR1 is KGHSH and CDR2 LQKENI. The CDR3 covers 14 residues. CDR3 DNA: TGTGCCAGCTCACCCCGGACAGGGCAGGGAGAGCAGTTCTTC. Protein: CASSPRTGQGEQFF.

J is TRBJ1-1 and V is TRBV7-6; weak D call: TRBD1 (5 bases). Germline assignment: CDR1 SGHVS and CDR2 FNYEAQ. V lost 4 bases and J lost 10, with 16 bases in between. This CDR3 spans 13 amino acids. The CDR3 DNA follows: TGTGCCAGCAGCTCTGACCCGCGGAGGGGAGCTTTCTTT. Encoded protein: CASSSDPRRGAFF.

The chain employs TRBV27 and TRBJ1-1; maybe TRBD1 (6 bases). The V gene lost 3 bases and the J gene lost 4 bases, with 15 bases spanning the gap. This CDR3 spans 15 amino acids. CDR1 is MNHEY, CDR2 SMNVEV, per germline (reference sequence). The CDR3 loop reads CASSLMLQGSTEAFF. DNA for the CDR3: TGTGCCAGCAGTTTGATGCTTCAGGGGAGCACTGAAGCTTTCTTT.

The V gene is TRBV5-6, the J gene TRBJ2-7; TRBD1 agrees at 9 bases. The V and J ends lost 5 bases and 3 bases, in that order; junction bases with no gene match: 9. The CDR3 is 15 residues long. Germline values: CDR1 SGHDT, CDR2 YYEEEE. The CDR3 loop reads CASREPGQGLYEQYF. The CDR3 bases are TGTGCCAGCAGGGAGCCGGGACAGGGCCTCTACGAGCAGTACTTC.

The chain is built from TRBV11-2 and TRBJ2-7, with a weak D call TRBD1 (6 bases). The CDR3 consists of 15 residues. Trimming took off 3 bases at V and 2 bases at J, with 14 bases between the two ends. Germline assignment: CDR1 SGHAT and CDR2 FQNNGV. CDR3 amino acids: CASSFSAGVTYEQYF. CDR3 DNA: TGTGCCAGCAGCTTCTCCGCAGGGGTCACCTACGAGCAGTACTTC.

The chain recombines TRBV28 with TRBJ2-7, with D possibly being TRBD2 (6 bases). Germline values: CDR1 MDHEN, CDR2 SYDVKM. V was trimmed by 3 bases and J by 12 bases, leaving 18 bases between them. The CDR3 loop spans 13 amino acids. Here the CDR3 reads CASSFRGFLERYF. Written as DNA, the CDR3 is TGTGCCAGCAGTTTTCGGGGGTTCCTGGAGAGGTACTTC. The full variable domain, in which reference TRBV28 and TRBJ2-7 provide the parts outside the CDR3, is DVKVTQSSRYLVKRTGEKVFLECVQDMDHENMFWYRQDPGLGLRLIYFSYDVKMKEKGDIPEGYSVSREKKERFSLILESASTNQTSMYLCASSFRGFLERYFGPGTRLTVT.

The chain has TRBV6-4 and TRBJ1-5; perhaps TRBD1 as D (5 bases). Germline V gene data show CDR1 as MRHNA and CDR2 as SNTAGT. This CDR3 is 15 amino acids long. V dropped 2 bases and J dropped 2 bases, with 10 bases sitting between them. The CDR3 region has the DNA TGTGCCAGCAGTGACGGGGGGGATGGCAATCAGCCCCAGCATTTT. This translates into CASSDGGDGNQPQHF.

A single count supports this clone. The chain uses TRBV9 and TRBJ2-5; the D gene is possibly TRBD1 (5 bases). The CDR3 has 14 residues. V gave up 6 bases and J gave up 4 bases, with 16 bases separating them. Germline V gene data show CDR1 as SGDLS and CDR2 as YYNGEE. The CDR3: CASNPRGSTETQYF. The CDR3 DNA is TGTGCCAGCAACCCAAGGGGTTCAACAGAGACCCAGTACTTC.

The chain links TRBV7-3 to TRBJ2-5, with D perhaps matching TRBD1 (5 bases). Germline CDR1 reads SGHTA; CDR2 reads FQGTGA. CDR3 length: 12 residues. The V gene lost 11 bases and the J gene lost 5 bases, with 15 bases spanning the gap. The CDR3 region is CALYGAEETQYF. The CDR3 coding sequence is TGTGCCCTTTATGGGGCCGAGGAGACCCAGTACTTC.

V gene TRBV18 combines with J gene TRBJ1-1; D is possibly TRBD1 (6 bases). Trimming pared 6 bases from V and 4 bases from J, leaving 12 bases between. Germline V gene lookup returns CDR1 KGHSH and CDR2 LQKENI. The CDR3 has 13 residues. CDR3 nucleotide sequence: TGTGCCAGCTCCATACAGGGAAGCACTGAAGCTTTCTTT. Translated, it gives CASSIQGSTEAFF.

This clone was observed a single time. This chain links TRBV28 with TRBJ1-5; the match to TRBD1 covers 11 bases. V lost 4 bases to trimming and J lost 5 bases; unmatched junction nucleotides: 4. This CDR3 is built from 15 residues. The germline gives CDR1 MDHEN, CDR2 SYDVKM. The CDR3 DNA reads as TGTGCCAGCAGTTGGGGACAGGGGGGTTATCAGCCCCAGCATTTT. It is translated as CASSWGQGGYQPQHF.

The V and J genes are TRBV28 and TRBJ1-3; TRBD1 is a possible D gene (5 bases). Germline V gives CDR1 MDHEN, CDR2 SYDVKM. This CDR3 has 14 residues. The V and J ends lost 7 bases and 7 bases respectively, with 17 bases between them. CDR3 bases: TGTGCCAGCAACCTTCAAGGGGTGAAGAACACCATATATTTT. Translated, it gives CASNLQGVKNTIYF.

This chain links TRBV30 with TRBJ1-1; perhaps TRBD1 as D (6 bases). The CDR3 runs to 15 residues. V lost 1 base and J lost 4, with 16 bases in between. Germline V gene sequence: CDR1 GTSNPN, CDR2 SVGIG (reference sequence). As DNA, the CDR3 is TGTGCCTGGAGTGCACACAGGGATTGGGGCACTGAAGCTTTCTTT. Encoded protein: CAWSAHRDWGTEAFF.

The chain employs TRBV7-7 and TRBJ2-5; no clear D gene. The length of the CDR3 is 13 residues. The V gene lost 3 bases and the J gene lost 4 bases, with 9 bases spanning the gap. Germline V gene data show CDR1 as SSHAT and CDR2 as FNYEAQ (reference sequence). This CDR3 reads CASSFGPIETQYF. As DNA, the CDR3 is TGTGCCAGCAGCTTCGGTCCTATAGAGACCCAGTACTTC.

In DNA form, the CDR3 reads TGTGCCAGCAGCGTAGCGGTAGCGGCCACCTACGAGCAGTACTTC. This sequence encodes CASSVAVAATYEQYF. The V and J genes are TRBV9 and TRBJ2-7; a possible D gene is TRBD2 (6 bases). Germline CDR1 SGDLS, CDR2 YYNGEE. CDR3 length: 15 residues. Trimming left V 0 bases short and J 2 bases short, with 12 bases between. The full variable domain, in which reference TRBV9 and TRBJ2-7 provide the parts outside the CDR3, is DSGVTQTPKHLITATGQRVTLRCSPRSGDLSVYWYQQSLDQGLQFLIQYYNGEERAKGNILERFSAQQFPDLHSELNLSSLELGDSALYFCASSVAVAATYEQYFGPGTRLTVT.

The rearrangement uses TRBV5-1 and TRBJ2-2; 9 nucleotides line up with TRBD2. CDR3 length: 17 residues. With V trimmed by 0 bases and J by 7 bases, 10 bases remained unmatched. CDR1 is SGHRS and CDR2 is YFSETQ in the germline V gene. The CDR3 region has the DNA TGCGCCAGCAGCTTGGTGGAGCTAGCGGGAATCGGCGGGGAGCTGTTTTTT. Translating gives CASSLVELAGIGGELFF.

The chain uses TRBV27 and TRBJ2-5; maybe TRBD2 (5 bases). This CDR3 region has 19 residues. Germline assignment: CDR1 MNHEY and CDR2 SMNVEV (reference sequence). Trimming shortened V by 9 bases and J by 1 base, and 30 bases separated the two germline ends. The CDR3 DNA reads TGTGCCAGGAGTACTCCCCTAGTTCTAATTGGGAGACGCCAAGAGACCCAGTACTTC. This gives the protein CARSTPLVLIGRRQETQYF.

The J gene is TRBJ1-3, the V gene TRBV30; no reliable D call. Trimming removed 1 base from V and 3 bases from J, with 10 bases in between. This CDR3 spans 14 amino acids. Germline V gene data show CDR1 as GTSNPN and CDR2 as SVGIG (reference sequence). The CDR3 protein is CAWSGGMGGNTIYF. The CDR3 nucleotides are TGTGCCTGGAGTGGAGGGATGGGTGGAAACACCATATATTTT.